This T cell receptor (beta chain) was documented in a study of long-term antiretroviral therapy in people with HIV. immunoSEQ v3.0 was run at survey level. The repertoire was sequenced with immunoSEQ multiplex PCR; TCRdb's copy has only in-frame clones and lacks some. The profile shows over 25,000 clones, roughly 78% of them singletons. Whole-study results and caveats: In HIV, the repertoires covered a tighter span of CDR3 lengths than in controls.

Each specimen consisted of about 0.95-11 million cryopreserved PBMC prior to extraction of DNA. About this clone: Its specificity is not known. Other nucleotide sequences in the sample specify the same CDR3.

The clonotype originates from a man younger than 35 with HIV. The sample was unsorted PBMCs, taken 1.5 years before starting antiretroviral therapy.

The CDR3 DNA reads as TGTGCCAGCAGCGAGCTAGCGGGAGCCTCCTACGAGCAGTACTTC. Amino acids: CASSELAGASYEQYF. The chain links TRBV2 to TRBJ2-7; 10 nucleotides agree with TRBD2. J gave up 0 bases and V 6 bases, and 5 bases lay outside the gene matches. From germline, CDR1 is SNHLY and CDR2 FYNNEI. The CDR3 totals 15 residues.